Presented here are 19 T cell receptor beta chains from one specimen sequenced in a study of blood T cell repertoires in COVID-19. The data were produced by immunoSEQ multiplex PCR, yet TCRdb's version contains in-frame clones alone and is incomplete. The repertoire consists of about 350,000 clones, with roughly 87% occurring once and the leading ten covering approximately 9.9%. Sequenced: peripheral blood. The receptors shown here come from a man aged 30 to 39 with COVID-19, enrolled during active disease.

This clone was found a few times. DNA for the CDR3: TGTGCCAGCAGCCCAGGAGGGTCGCTGGGCGGGGAGCTGTTTTTT. This sequence encodes CASSPGGSLGGELFF. This rearrangement joins TRBV6-5 to TRBJ2-2, with D perhaps TRBD2 (6 bases). Trimming pared 6 bases from V and 7 bases from J, leaving 18 bases between. Germline V gene sequence: CDR1 MNHEY, CDR2 SVGAGI. This CDR3 contains 15 residues.

CDR3 coding DNA: TGTGCCAGCAGCTTGGCACAGGGCTTCACCCTCCACTTT. As protein: CASSLAQGFTLHF. The rearrangement joins TRBV5-4 to TRBJ1-6; D is possibly TRBD1 (6 bases). Trimming removed 0 bases from V and 14 bases from J, with 12 bases in between. The CDR3 has 13 amino acids. Germline V gene sequence: CDR1 SGHNT, CDR2 YYREEE (reference sequence). The full variable domain, with the rest looked up from reference TRBV5-4 and TRBJ1-6, is ETGVTQSPTHLIKTRGQQVTLRCSSQSGHNTVSWYQQALGQGPQFIFQYYREEENGRGNFPPRFSGLQFPNYSSELNVNALELDDSALYLCASSLAQGFTLHFGNGTRLTVT.

The chain has TRBV27 and TRBJ1-1; TRBD1 agrees at 7 bases. Germline V gives CDR1 MNHEY, CDR2 SMNVEV (reference sequence). CDR3 length: 14 residues. Trimming at V came to 5 bases and at J to 6 bases, leaving 9 bases not matched to a gene. The DNA of the CDR3 is TGTGCCAGCAGTCCCGACGACAGGGATCCTGAAGCTTTCTTT. Protein product: CASSPDDRDPEAFF.

The V call is TRBV2, the J call TRBJ1-3; 10 bases align to TRBD1. Germline CDR1 SNHLY, CDR2 FYNNEI. Trimming at V came to 6 bases and at J to 6 bases, leaving 8 bases not matched to a gene. CDR3 length: 15 residues. The CDR3 loop is CASSQRTGGENTIYF. CDR3 in DNA: TGTGCCAGCAGCCAAAGGACAGGGGGGGAAAACACCATATATTTT. The full variable domain, with the rest looked up from reference TRBV2 and TRBJ1-3, is EPEVTQTPSHQVTQMGQEVILRCVPISNHLYFYWYRQILGQKVEFLVSFYNNEISEKSEIFDDQFSVERPDGSNFTLKIRSTKLEDSAMYFCASSQRTGGENTIYFGEGSWLTVV.

This clone was recorded only once. This rearrangement joins TRBV19 to TRBJ1-1; no clear D. Trimming cost V 1 base and J 6 bases, with 18 bases left between them. Per the germline V gene, CDR1 is LNHDA and CDR2 is SQIVND (reference sequence). The CDR3 loop spans 16 amino acids. In DNA form, the CDR3 reads TGTGCCAGTAGTATAGGTTCGAGGGCGCAGACTCCTGAAGCTTTCTTT. It is translated as CASSIGSRAQTPEAFF. Full variable domain (missing parts from reference TRBV19 and TRBJ1-1): DGGITQSPKYLFRKEGQNVTLSCEQNLNHDAMYWYRQDPGQGLRLIYYSQIVNDFQKGDIAEGYSVSREKKESFPLTVTSAQKNPTAFYLCASSIGSRAQTPEAFFGQGTRLTVV.

The V and J genes are TRBV6-5 and TRBJ1-1; a weak D match, TRBD1 (5 bases). The CDR3 spans 15 residues. Between the trimmed V and J ends, which lost 6 bases and 5 bases, there was a span of 19 bases. Germline V lookup: CDR1 MNHEY, CDR2 SVGAGI. The CDR3 loop is CASRMRQLYLTEAFF. DNA for the CDR3: TGTGCCAGCAGGATGAGACAGCTATATCTTACTGAAGCTTTCTTT.

The V and J genes are TRBV7-9 and TRBJ2-3; D unresolved. The CDR3 sequence is 15 residues long. V was trimmed by 1 base and J by 1 base, leaving 9 bases between them. From germline, CDR1 is SEHNR and CDR2 FQNEAQ (reference sequence). CDR3 loop: CASSLEWAGTDTQYF. DNA for the CDR3: TGTGCCAGCAGCTTAGAGTGGGCTGGCACAGATACGCAGTATTTT.

The chain combines TRBV27 with TRBJ2-1; 8 positions match TRBD1. The V gene's germline CDR1 is MNHEY and CDR2 SMNVEV (reference sequence). The CDR3 runs 14 residues. The junction had 1 base not matched to a gene; V was cut back by 3 bases and J by 3 bases. This CDR3 is CASSFGQGYNEQFF. CDR3 in DNA: TGTGCCAGCAGTTTTGGACAGGGCTACAATGAGCAGTTCTTC.

This chain links TRBV19 with TRBJ2-3, with 7 bases aligning to TRBD2. The CDR3 runs to 14 residues. J was trimmed by 3 bases and V by 5 bases; bases with no gene match: 5. CDR1 is LNHDA and CDR2 is SQIVND in the germline V gene (reference sequence). The CDR3 DNA follows: TGTGCCAGTAGTTCCCCAGCGGGGACAGATACGCAGTATTTT. Its translation: CASSSPAGTDTQYF.

V usage is TRBV24-1 and J usage is TRBJ1-2; D perhaps matches TRBD1 (5 bases). The CDR3 spans 14 residues. Germline loops: CDR1 KGHDR, CDR2 SFDVKD. The germline V and J ends were trimmed by 1 base and 3 bases, with 8 bases remaining between them. The CDR3 nucleotides are TGTGCCACCAGTGATTTCGAGACAGACTATGGCTACACCTTC. Its protein is CATSDFETDYGYTF.

This clone appeared a single time. The V and J genes are TRBV6-2 or TRBV6-3 and TRBJ2-7; TRBD1 matches at 7 bases. Germline assignment: CDR1 MNHEY and CDR2 SVGEGT. The CDR3 length is 17 residues. V lost 5 bases, J lost 4 bases, and 17 bases stayed unmatched. Here the CDR3 reads CASSPRVGQDLHYEQYF. The CDR3, as DNA: TGTGCCAGCAGTCCCCGAGTAGGACAGGACCTACATTACGAGCAGTACTTC.

The V gene is TRBV6-2 or TRBV6-3, the J gene TRBJ2-4; 9 bases line up with TRBD2. This CDR3 is built from 16 residues. V lost 4 bases, J lost 6 bases, and 10 bases stayed unmatched. Germline CDR1 reads MNHEY; CDR2 reads SVGEGT. CDR3 sequence reads: CASSSIPAGGGNIQYF. CDR3 coding DNA: TGTGCCAGCAGTTCCATCCCAGCGGGGGGAGGAAACATTCAGTACTTC.

The chain has TRBV14 and TRBJ1-6; D is ambiguous. This CDR3 has 14 amino acids. V was cut by 2 bases and J by 8 bases, with 10 bases left in between. Germline V gene lookup returns CDR1 SGHDN and CDR2 FVKESK. CDR3 sequence reads: CASSQPLRDSPLHF. The CDR3 nucleotides read TGTGCCAGCAGCCAACCGCTGAGAGATTCACCCCTCCACTTT.

Here the CDR3 reads CASSITTSGKETQYF. The CDR3 region has the DNA TGCGCCAGCAGCATCACGACTAGCGGGAAAGAGACCCAGTACTTC. This chain uses TRBV5-1 with TRBJ2-5; 11 bases fit TRBD2. CDR1 SGHRS and CDR2 YFSETQ come from the germline V gene. J was trimmed by 3 bases and V by 4 bases; bases with no gene match: 5. The CDR3 is 15 amino acids.

This sequence joins TRBV10-1 and TRBJ2-1; TRBD1 agrees at 9 bases. Per the germline V gene, CDR1 is WNHNN and CDR2 is SYGVQD (reference sequence). J was trimmed by 5 bases and V by 5 bases; bases with no gene match: 7. This CDR3 region has 15 residues. The CDR3 spells CASSYDRGSNNEQFF. Here the CDR3 DNA reads TGCGCCAGCAGTTACGACAGGGGGAGCAACAATGAGCAGTTCTTC.

V gene TRBV27 combines with J gene TRBJ1-4; 7 positions match TRBD1. The CDR3 totals 15 residues. With V trimmed by 6 bases and J by 2 bases, 6 bases remained unmatched. Germline V gene lookup returns CDR1 MNHEY and CDR2 SMNVEV (reference sequence). In nucleotides, the CDR3 is TGTGCCAGCAGCCAAAGACAGGGTACTAATGAAAAACTGTTTTTT. Amino acid sequence: CASSQRQGTNEKLFF.

The chain couples TRBV28 to TRBJ1-2; tentatively, D is TRBD1 (5 bases). Trimming stripped 9 bases from V and 4 bases from J, with 12 bases between. Germline loops: CDR1 MDHEN, CDR2 SYDVKM. This CDR3 region has 12 residues. CDR3 region: CASRRAPYGYTF. The CDR3 DNA sequence: TGTGCCAGTCGCAGGGCACCCTATGGCTACACCTTC.

The chain recombines TRBV5-4 with TRBJ1-2; D is undetermined. From germline, CDR1 is SGHNT and CDR2 YYREEE (reference sequence). The V end was cut by 3 bases, the J end by 2 bases, with 17 bases between. This CDR3 is built from 16 residues. CDR3 in DNA: TGTGCCAGCAGCTCGCTCACCGGTCGCAAAAACTATGGCTACACCTTC. Protein product: CASSSLTGRKNYGYTF.

This clone was seen a single time. This rearrangement joins TRBV3-1 (or the pseudogene TRBV3-2) to TRBJ2-7; perhaps TRBD1 as D (6 bases). The germline V and J ends were trimmed by 0 bases and 2 bases, with 11 bases remaining between them. The germline gives CDR1 LGHDT, CDR2 YNNKEL (reference sequence). This CDR3 comprises 15 residues. The CDR3 reads CASSQEPGQTYEQYF. The CDR3 bases are TGTGCCAGCAGCCAAGAACCAGGACAGACCTACGAGCAGTACTTC.